This entry lists 11 T cell receptor beta chains sequenced from one sample in a study of blood T cell repertoires in COVID-19. Repertoires were generated with immunoSEQ multiplex PCR, while TCRdb's copy carries only in-frame clones and drops some. The sample lists over 350,000 clones; approximately 88% were seen once. The sequenced sample consisted of PBMCs or T cells enriched from blood (not recorded which). These receptors all come from a woman younger than 45 with acute COVID-19.

The chain joins TRBV2 to TRBJ1-2, with 9 bases that match TRBD1. Per the germline V gene, CDR1 is SNHLY and CDR2 is FYNNEI. The V gene end was trimmed by 8 bases and the J gene end by 3 bases; junction bases not matched to a gene: 4. CDR3 length: 13 residues. The chain's CDR3 is CASGTGQDYGYTF. CDR3 coding DNA: TGTGCCAGCGGGACAGGGCAGGACTATGGCTACACCTTC.

The V gene is TRBV3-1 (or the pseudogene TRBV3-2), the J gene TRBJ1-6; TRBD1 matches at 7 bases. Germline trimming cut 4 bases from V and 7 bases from J; bases unmatched to any gene: 7. Germline V CDR1 and CDR2: LGHDT, YNNKEL (reference sequence). This CDR3 is built from 15 residues. CDR3 in DNA: TGTGCCAGCAGCCTTCGGACAGGCGGGAATTCACCCCTCCACTTT. It specifies CASSLRTGGNSPLHF.

The CDR3 loop reads CASSPLGGNTEAFF. The CDR3 coding sequence is TGTGCCAGCAGTCCACTTGGAGGGAACACTGAAGCTTTCTTT. The rearrangement joins TRBV27 to TRBJ1-1; unclear D gene. This CDR3 has 14 residues. Germline-derived CDR1 and CDR2 are MNHEY and SMNVEV (reference sequence). V was shortened by 5 bases and J by 1 base, with 11 bases between the two germline ends.

The V gene is TRBV25-1, the J gene TRBJ2-1; 9 positions match TRBD1. This CDR3 has 18 residues. V lost 4 bases to trimming and J lost 3 bases; unmatched junction nucleotides: 13. CDR1 and CDR2 from the germline V gene are MGHDK and SYGVNS. The CDR3 is CASSVPPWTGANYNEQFF. The CDR3 DNA follows: TGTGCCAGCAGTGTACCACCTTGGACAGGGGCTAACTACAATGAGCAGTTCTTC.

This chain joins TRBV5-5 and TRBJ1-1; unclear D gene. Germline-derived CDR1 and CDR2 are SGHKS and YYEKEE (reference sequence). The CDR3 has 14 residues. Trimming took 0 bases from V and 3 from J, leaving 9 bases between them. DNA for the CDR3: TGTGCCAGCAGCTTGGATGAGGTTCACACTGAAGCTTTCTTT. This gives the protein CASSLDEVHTEAFF. Complete variable domain (other parts from reference TRBV5-5 and TRBJ1-1): DAGVTQSPTHLIKTRGQQVTLRCSPISGHKSVSWYQQVLGQGPQFIFQYYEKEERGRGNFPDRFSARQFPNYSSELNVNALLLGDSALYLCASSLDEVHTEAFFGQGTRLTVV.

The chain uses TRBV7-3 and TRBJ1-3, with D possibly being TRBD1 (6 bases). Trimming took 1 base from V and 2 from J, leaving 12 bases between them. Looked up from germline, CDR1 is SGHTA and CDR2 is FQGTGA. This CDR3 region has 16 residues. This CDR3 is CASSLSPRGTGNTIYF. The CDR3 nucleotides read TGTGCCAGCAGCTTAAGTCCGAGGGGGACTGGAAACACCATATATTTT.

As to this clone: The same CDR3 can be traced to other DNA sequences in this sample. V and J are TRBV9 and TRBJ2-7; D may be TRBD2 (6 bases). Germline loops: CDR1 SGDLS, CDR2 YYNGEE. Deletions cut 4 bases from V and 3 bases from J, with 11 bases between. The CDR3 is 13 residues long. CDR3 sequence reads: CASSPGGGYEQYF. The CDR3 DNA follows: TGTGCCAGCAGCCCCGGGGGTGGCTACGAGCAGTACTTC.

The chain combines TRBV14 with TRBJ2-6; D uncertain. This CDR3 spans 17 amino acids. Germline loops: CDR1 SGHDN, CDR2 FVKESK. With 3 bases removed from V and 0 bases from J, the gap between germline ends came to 12 bases. CDR3 nucleotide sequence: TGTGCCAGCAGCCAGGATATCCGACTCTCTGGGGCCAACGTCCTGACTTTC. This codes for CASSQDIRLSGANVLTF.

The J gene is TRBJ2-1, the V gene TRBV7-8, with TRBD1 matching 9 bases. The CDR3 totals 17 residues. Germline CDR1 and CDR2: SGHVS and FQNEAQ. The trim removed 0 bases at V and 0 bases at J, leaving 3 bases unmatched. CDR3 nucleotides: TGTGCCAGCAGCTTAGCAAGACAGGGGGTCTCCTACAATGAGCAGTTCTTC. It codes for CASSLARQGVSYNEQFF.

V is TRBV6-5 and J is TRBJ1-6; D is undetermined. The CDR3 runs to 15 residues. CDR1 is MNHEY and CDR2 is SVGAGI in the germline V gene. Trimming took off 6 bases at V and 0 bases at J, with 9 bases between the two ends. CDR3: CASRSRSSYNSPLHF. Here the CDR3 DNA reads TGTGCCAGCAGGTCAAGGAGCTCCTATAATTCACCCCTCCACTTT.

The DNA of the CDR3 is TGTGCCAGCAGCCGAAGGCGGGGGGCATCCTACGAGCAGTACTTC. Protein sequence: CASSRRRGASYEQYF. V gene TRBV5-6 combines with J gene TRBJ2-7; TRBD2 matches at 8 bases. This CDR3 contains 15 residues. Germline assignment: CDR1 SGHDT and CDR2 YYEEEE. The trim removed 4 bases at V and 1 base at J, leaving 7 bases unmatched.